This T cell receptor beta chain was documented in a study of blood T cell repertoires in COVID-19. Study-level background: The study drew acute and convalescent COVID-19 samples from the United States, Italy and Spain.

Generated by immunoSEQ multiplex PCR, the TCRdb table keeps only in-frame clones and is missing some. The sample contains approximately 83,000 clones, around 81% of which appear only once. The specimen was peripheral blood. The source is a man over 45 with acute or convalescent COVID-19.

The CDR3, as DNA: TGTGCCAGCAGTTGGCGTGGTGCGGGGACCTACAATGAGCAGTTCTTC. Encoded protein: CASSWRGAGTYNEQFF. The rearrangement uses TRBV6-5 and TRBJ2-1, with D possibly TRBD2 on 6 matching bases. The CDR3 spans 16 residues. Germline V gene lookup returns CDR1 MNHEY and CDR2 SVGAGI. Trimming removed 4 bases at V and 2 bases at J, with 15 bases between.